This passage covers 18 T cell receptor beta chains from one sample sequenced in a study of response to subunit inactivated influenza vaccine (dated by TCRdb to 2016 to 2018). Receptors were amplified or captured by RT-PCR. TCRdb records Illumina HiSeq 2500 as the sequencer. The public reads were quality trimmed at Q25 with fastp and then assembled into clones with MiXCR by TCRdb, keeping productive beta chains. When rows share a CDR3 protein, they turn into one entry using the most common DNA and genes. The sample data list roughly 630,000 distinct CDR3 sequences, and 14% of these were observed just once. About 7.4% of the sample is in the top ten clones. This material consisted of PBMCs from blood, taken around 14 days before vaccination. These receptors all come from a man between 50 and 59 years old who received an inactivated influenza vaccine. Donor details come from another sample of the same person, matched by shared clones.

This clonotype was counted between two and nine times. The V call is TRBV5-1, the J call TRBJ2-1, with 10 bases fitting TRBD1. V shed 0 bases and J 8 bases; nucleotides not matched to a gene: 5. CDR1 is SGHRS, CDR2 YFSETQ, per germline. This CDR3 is built from 15 residues. CDR3 sequence: CASSLARDRGDEQFF. The CDR3 DNA sequence: TGCGCCAGCAGCTTGGCCAGGGACAGGGGAGATGAGCAGTTCTTC.

This clonotype was counted a few times. This CDR3 is CASSTTAKGETQYF. CDR3 sequence (DNA): TGTGCCAGTAGTACGACGGCCAAGGGGGAGACCCAGTACTTC. The J gene is TRBJ2-5, the V gene TRBV19, with D perhaps matching TRBD1 (5 bases). The germline gives CDR1 LNHDA, CDR2 SQIVND (reference sequence). CDR3 length: 14 amino acids. V was pared by 4 bases and J by 5 bases, with 14 bases between.

This clonotype was seen at least ten times. V usage is TRBV6-1 and J usage is TRBJ2-1; the match to TRBD1 covers 7 bases. The CDR3 extends over 15 amino acids. CDR1 MNHNS and CDR2 SASEGT come from the germline V gene. V lost 7 bases to trimming and J lost 2 bases; unmatched junction nucleotides: 8. This CDR3 reads CASMNRGFTYNEQFF. CDR3 nucleotide sequence: TGTGCCAGCATGAACAGGGGATTCACCTACAATGAGCAGTTCTTC.

At least ten counts were recorded for this clonotype. The chain has TRBV5-1 and TRBJ2-2, with D possibly being TRBD1 (6 bases). The CDR3 consists of 14 residues. V lost 4 bases to trimming and J lost 5 bases, with 12 bases between them. Germline loops: CDR1 SGHRS, CDR2 YFSETQ. In DNA form, the CDR3 reads TGCGCCAGCAGCAAGGGACAAAGAACCGGGGAGCTGTTTTTT. Translated: CASSKGQRTGELFF.

The chain recombines TRBV2 with TRBJ1-4; possibly TRBD1 for D (5 bases). Germline V gives CDR1 SNHLY, CDR2 FYNNEI. The CDR3 consists of 14 residues. V lost 2 bases and J 4 bases, leaving 8 bases between the germline ends. CDR3 nucleotides: TGTGCCAGCAGTGAAATAGGGGATAATGAAAAACTGTTTTTT. Amino acid sequence: CASSEIGDNEKLFF.

The chain recombines TRBV12-3 or TRBV12-4 with TRBJ1-1; D perhaps matches TRBD1 (6 bases). This CDR3 spans 14 amino acids. Trimming stripped 6 bases from V and 3 bases from J, with 14 bases between. The CDR3 is CASRIQGSYTEAFF. The CDR3 DNA reads as TGTGCCAGCAGGATTCAGGGGTCGTACACTGAAGCTTTCTTT.

This clonotype was recorded a few times. The chain is built from TRBV4-1 and TRBJ2-7, with D maybe TRBD2 (7 bases). V gave up 3 bases and J gave up 4 bases, with 13 bases separating them. The length of the CDR3 is 14 residues. The germline CDR1 and CDR2 sequences are MGHRA and YSYEKL. Here the CDR3 DNA reads TGCGCCAGCAGCCATACAAGGGGGGGTTACGAGCAGTACTTC. Amino acid sequence: CASSHTRGGYEQYF.

This clonotype has ten or more counts. J is TRBJ2-7 and V is TRBV5-1; D is uncertain. Trimming cost V 0 bases and J 0 bases, with 13 bases left between them. Per germline, CDR1 SGHRS and CDR2 YFSETQ. This CDR3 spans 16 amino acids. For the CDR3, the DNA is TGCGCCAGCAGCTTGGAGGCGGCCGCGAGCTCCTACGAGCAGTACTTC. This translates into CASSLEAAASSYEQYF.

The chain employs TRBV5-1 and TRBJ1-1; D possibly corresponds to TRBD1 (5 bases). The V and J ends lost 5 bases and 4 bases respectively, with 12 bases between them. The CDR3 covers 13 residues. The germline V gene encodes CDR1 SGHRS and CDR2 YFSETQ. CDR3 sequence: CASRTDSLTEAFF. The CDR3 DNA sequence: TGCGCCAGCAGAACCGACAGTCTCACTGAAGCTTTCTTT.

The chain combines TRBV4-3 with TRBJ2-5, with TRBD1 identical over 9 bases. CDR3 size: 15 residues. Trimming removed 3 bases from V and 5 bases from J; junction bases left unmatched: 7. Germline values: CDR1 LGHNA, CDR2 YSLEER. The CDR3 bases are TGCGCCAGCAGCCAGAACAGGGGGCGCGGCGAGACCCAGTACTTC. Residues: CASSQNRGRGETQYF.

There are a few counts of this clonotype. The chain uses TRBV28 and TRBJ2-3; maybe TRBD1 (5 bases). Germline loops: CDR1 MDHEN, CDR2 SYDVKM. V was clipped by 3 bases and J by 2 bases, with 9 bases between them. There are 14 residues in the CDR3. The CDR3: CASSFWTNTDTQYF. The CDR3, as DNA: TGTGCCAGCAGTTTTTGGACAAACACAGATACGCAGTATTTT.

This clonotype was seen at least ten times. V is TRBV20-1 and J is TRBJ1-1; a possible D gene is TRBD1 (6 bases). This CDR3 region has 11 residues. V was cut by 1 base and J by 10 bases, with 10 bases left in between. Germline loops: CDR1 DFQATT, CDR2 SNEGSKA (reference sequence). CDR3 in amino acids: CSARGGGGAFF. The CDR3 nucleotides are TGCAGTGCTAGAGGAGGGGGGGGAGCTTTCTTT.

The chain links TRBV6-5 to TRBJ2-1; D is tentatively TRBD1 or TRBD2 (5 bases each). CDR3 size: 13 residues. Deletions cut 2 bases from V and 9 bases from J, with 11 bases between. Germline values: CDR1 MNHEY, CDR2 SVGAGI. CDR3 nucleotides: TGTGCCAGCAGTTACGGGACGGTCGGTGAGCAGTTCTTC. This sequence encodes CASSYGTVGEQFF.

The chain combines TRBV7-9 with TRBJ1-5; unclear D gene. Germline loops: CDR1 SEHNR, CDR2 FQNEAQ (reference sequence). V was cut by 5 bases and J by 1 base, with 6 bases left in between. This CDR3 region has 13 residues. Here the CDR3 DNA reads TGTGCCAGCAGCCCCTTAAGCAATCAGCCCCAGCATTTT. Its translation: CASSPLSNQPQHF.

This clonotype was observed a handful of times. V and J are TRBV7-2 and TRBJ2-7; D gene uncertain. The CDR3 contains 14 residues. In germline, CDR1 is SGHTA, CDR2 FQGNSA. Trimming stripped 2 bases from V and 3 bases from J, with 11 bases between. Written as DNA, the CDR3 is TGTGCCAGCAGCTTACGTTACACGAACTACGAGCAGTACTTC. Translated: CASSLRYTNYEQYF.

Only a few counts were recorded for this clonotype. CDR3 nucleotide sequence: TGTGCCAGTAGTATCATCGGACGGACATATAGCAATCAGCCCCAGCATTTT. It is translated as CASSIIGRTYSNQPQHF. The chain has TRBV19 and TRBJ1-5, with D possibly being TRBD1 (5 bases). Germline assignment: CDR1 LNHDA and CDR2 SQIVND (reference sequence). The CDR3 covers 17 residues. V lost 3 bases and J 0 bases, leaving 15 bases between the germline ends.

This clonotype turned up a few times. This chain joins TRBV25-1 and TRBJ2-3; 7 nucleotides match TRBD2. This CDR3 region has 16 residues. In germline, CDR1 is MGHDK, CDR2 SYGVNS. V lost 5 bases to trimming and J lost 3 bases; unmatched junction nucleotides: 11. The chain's CDR3 is CASSPRGGGITDTQYF. In DNA, the CDR3 is TGTGCCAGCAGTCCCCGTGGGGGGGGGATAACAGATACGCAGTATTTT.

This clonotype was seen only a few times. The J gene is TRBJ1-3, the V gene TRBV12-3 or TRBV12-4, with D unclear. The CDR3 extends over 13 amino acids. The germline V and J ends were trimmed by 1 base and 6 bases, with 7 bases remaining between them. The CDR3 region is CASSLGVVNTIYF. CDR3 nucleotides: TGTGCCAGCAGTTTAGGAGTGGTAAACACCATATATTTT.